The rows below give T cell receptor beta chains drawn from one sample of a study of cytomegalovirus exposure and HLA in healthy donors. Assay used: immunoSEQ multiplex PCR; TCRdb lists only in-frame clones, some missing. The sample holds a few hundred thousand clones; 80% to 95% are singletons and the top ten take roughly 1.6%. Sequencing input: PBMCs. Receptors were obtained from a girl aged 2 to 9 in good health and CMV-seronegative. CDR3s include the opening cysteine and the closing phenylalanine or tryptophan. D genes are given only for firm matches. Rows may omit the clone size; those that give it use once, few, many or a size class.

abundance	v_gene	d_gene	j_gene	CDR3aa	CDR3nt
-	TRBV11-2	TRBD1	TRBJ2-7	CASSWGQGKASYEQYF	TGTGCCAGCAGTTGGGGACAGGGGAAAGCCTCCTACGAGCAGTACTTC
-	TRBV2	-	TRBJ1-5	CASSEARQFQPQHF	TGTGCCAGCAGTGAGGCCAGACAGTTTCAGCCCCAGCATTTT
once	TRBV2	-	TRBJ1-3	CASSESRGPGNTIYF	TGTGCCAGCAGTGAGAGTAGGGGCCCTGGAAACACCATATATTTT
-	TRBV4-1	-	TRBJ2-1	CASSQDRGTLEQFF	TGCGCCAGCAGCCAAGATAGGGGAACCCTTGAGCAGTTCTTC
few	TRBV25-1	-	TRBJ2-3	CASSEFQRGHTDTQYF	TGTGCCAGCAGTGAATTCCAGCGGGGACACACAGATACGCAGTATTTT
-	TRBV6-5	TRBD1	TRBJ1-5	CASSADRASNQPQHF	TGTGCCAGCAGTGCTGACAGGGCGAGCAATCAGCCCCAGCATTTT
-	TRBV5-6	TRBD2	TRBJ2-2	CASSLLAGGLIPGELFF	TGTGCCAGCAGCTTACTAGCGGGAGGGCTCATTCCCGGGGAGCTGTTTTTT
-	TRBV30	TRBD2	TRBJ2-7	CACRTRLRYEQYF	TGTGCCTGCAGGACTAGACTCCGTTACGAGCAGTACTTC
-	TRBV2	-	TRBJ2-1	CASSYDRSSYNEQFF	TGTGCCAGCAGTTACGACAGGAGCTCCTACAATGAGCAGTTCTTC
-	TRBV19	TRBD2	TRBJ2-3	CASSMGLATDTQYF	TGTGCCAGTAGTATGGGACTAGCTACAGATACGCAGTATTTT
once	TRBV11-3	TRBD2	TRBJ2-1	CASSKSGDFSKEQFF	TGTGCCAGCAGTAAGAGCGGGGACTTCTCCAAGGAGCAGTTCTTC
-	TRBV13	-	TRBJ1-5	CASSLGPGSGQPQHF	TGTGCCAGCAGCTTAGGACCAGGATCCGGACAGCCCCAGCATTTT
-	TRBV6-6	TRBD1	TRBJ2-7	CASRTPGTGGYEQYF	TGTGCCAGCAGAACCCCCGGGACAGGGGGCTACGAGCAGTACTTC
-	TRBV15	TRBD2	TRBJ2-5	CATSRSGLAGVETQYF	TGTGCCACCAGCAGGTCGGGACTAGCGGGAGTAGAGACCCAGTACTTC
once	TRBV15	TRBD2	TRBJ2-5	CATSRPLAGGETQYF	TGTGCCACCAGCCGACCTCTGGCGGGGGGGGAGACCCAGTACTTC
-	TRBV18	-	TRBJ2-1	CASSPVAAYNEQFF	TGTGCCAGCTCACCGGTGGCTGCCTACAATGAGCAGTTCTTC
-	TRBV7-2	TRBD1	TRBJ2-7	CASRPPDRTYEQYF	TGTGCCAGCAGGCCCCCGGACAGGACCTACGAGCAGTACTTC
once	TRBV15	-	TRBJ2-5	CATSRERGLQETQYF	TGTGCCACCAGCAGAGAACGGGGGTTACAAGAGACCCAGTACTTC
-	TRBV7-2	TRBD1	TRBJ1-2	CASSPDRGDYYGYTF	TGTGCCAGCAGCCCCGACAGGGGGGATTACTATGGCTACACCTTC
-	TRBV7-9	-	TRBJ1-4	CASSLTGSTNEKLFF	TGTGCCAGCAGCCTGACAGGATCAACTAATGAAAAACTGTTTTTT
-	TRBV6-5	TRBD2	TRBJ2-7	CASSYSAGGRYEQYF	TGTGCCAGCAGTTACTCTGCGGGGGGGCGGTACGAGCAGTACTTC
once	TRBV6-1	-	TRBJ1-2	CASKEGWGQSYGYTF	TGTGCCAGCAAAGAGGGTTGGGGGCAGAGCTATGGCTACACCTTC
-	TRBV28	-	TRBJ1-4	CASSLRGEKLFF	TGTGCCAGCAGTTTGCGGGGAGAAAAACTGTTTTTT
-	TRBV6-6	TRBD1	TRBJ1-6	CASSYSGQGGSPLHF	TGTGCCAGCAGTTACTCGGGACAGGGAGGTTCACCCCTCCACTTT
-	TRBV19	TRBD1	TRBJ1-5	CASSIGRDSRFNQPQHF	TGTGCCAGTAGTATTGGTCGGGACAGTAGGTTCAATCAGCCCCAGCATTTT
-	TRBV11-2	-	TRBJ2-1	CASSFRDKNNEQFF	TGTGCCAGCAGCTTCCGCGATAAAAACAATGAGCAGTTCTTC
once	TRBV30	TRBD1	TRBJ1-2	CAWRAPGQGRIGYTF	TGTGCCTGGAGGGCTCCGGGACAGGGGCGGATTGGCTACACCTTC
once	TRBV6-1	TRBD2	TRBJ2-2	CASLRGVDTGELFF	TGTGCCAGCCTCCGGGGGGTCGACACCGGGGAGCTGTTTTTT
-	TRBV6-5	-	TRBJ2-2	CASSPVAGSNGELFF	TGTGCCAGCAGCCCCGTTGCGGGAAGTAACGGGGAGCTGTTTTTT
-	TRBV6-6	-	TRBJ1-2	CASSFVQGYGYTF	TGTGCCAGCAGTTTCGTCCAGGGTTATGGCTACACCTTC
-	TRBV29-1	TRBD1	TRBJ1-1	CSVERQGQNTEAFF	TGCAGCGTTGAGCGACAGGGCCAGAACACTGAAGCTTTCTTT
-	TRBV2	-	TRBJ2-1	CASSLRDIVFDNEQFF	TGTGCCAGCAGCCTCCGGGACATAGTCTTCGACAATGAGCAGTTCTTC
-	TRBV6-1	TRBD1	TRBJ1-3	CASSGQGAGGNTIYF	TGTGCCAGCAGTGGACAGGGGGCAGGTGGAAACACCATATATTTT
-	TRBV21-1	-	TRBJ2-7	CASSKESGSYEQYF	TGTGCCAGCAGCAAAGAGTCAGGGTCCTACGAGCAGTACTTC
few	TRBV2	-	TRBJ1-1	CASSEDSPEAFF	TGTGCCAGCAGCGAGGATTCCCCTGAAGCTTTCTTT
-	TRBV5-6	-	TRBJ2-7	CASSLVSSYEQYF	TGTGCCAGCAGCCTCGTTAGCTCCTACGAGCAGTACTTC
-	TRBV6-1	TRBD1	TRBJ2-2	CASSPRGLSTGELFF	TGTGCCAGCAGCCCCAGGGGGCTGAGCACCGGGGAGCTGTTTTTT
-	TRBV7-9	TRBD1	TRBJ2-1	CASSWDRIHNEQFF	TGTGCCAGCAGCTGGGACAGAATCCACAATGAGCAGTTCTTC
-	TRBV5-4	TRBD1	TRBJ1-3	CASRATGDSGNTIYF	TGTGCCAGCAGGGCGACAGGGGATTCCGGAAACACCATATATTTT
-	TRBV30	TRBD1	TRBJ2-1	CAWSGQGSDEQFF	TGTGCCTGGAGTGGACAGGGGTCGGATGAGCAGTTCTTC
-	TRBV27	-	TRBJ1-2	CASSLSRLANYGYTF	TGTGCCAGCAGTCTATCGAGATTAGCTAACTATGGCTACACCTTC
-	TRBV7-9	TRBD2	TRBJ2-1	CASSPMAGDSYNEQFF	TGTGCCAGCAGCCCCATGGCGGGAGACTCCTACAATGAGCAGTTCTTC
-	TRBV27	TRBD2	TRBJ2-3	CASSLISGRPPLNITDTQYF	TGTGCCAGCAGTCTTATCAGCGGGAGGCCGCCCTTGAATATTACAGATACGCAGTATTTT